The 29 T cell receptor beta chains listed next were all sequenced from one sample in a study of STAT5B mutations in CD4+ large granular lymphocyte leukemia. Assay used: immunoSEQ multiplex PCR; TCRdb lists only in-frame clones, some missing. The sample has tens of thousands of clones, 69% seen once. The sequenced sample was CD4+ T cells from blood buffy coats. Every receptor here comes from a human donor in good health.

The CDR3 DNA is TGCAGCGTTGATGGAGGAGAGGATACGCAGTATTTT. The encoded protein is CSVDGGEDTQYF. This chain links TRBV29-1 with TRBJ2-3; D perhaps matches TRBD2 (5 bases). Per germline, CDR1 SQVTM and CDR2 ANQGSEA. The ends were cut back, 3 bases at V and 6 bases at J, with 10 bases in the middle. This CDR3 is 12 amino acids long.

This clone was counted a single time. The chain carries TRBV5-1 and TRBJ1-4; 9 nucleotides align to TRBD1. From germline, CDR1 is SGHRS and CDR2 YFSETQ. The junction had 2 bases not matched to a gene; V was cut back by 2 bases and J by 6 bases. The CDR3 length is 14 residues. The CDR3 here is CASSFGTGYEKLFF. CDR3 DNA: TGCGCCAGCAGCTTCGGGACAGGGTATGAAAAACTGTTTTTT.

The rearrangement links TRBV20-1 to TRBJ1-2; D is perhaps TRBD1 (5 bases). Per the germline V gene, CDR1 is DFQATT and CDR2 is SNEGSKA (reference sequence). V shed 3 bases and J shed 8 bases, with 10 bases lying between them. This CDR3 has 11 residues. CDR3 nucleotide sequence: TGCAGTGCTAGGGGTGGGGGGGGCTACACCTTC. This encodes CSARGGGGYTF.

The rearrangement uses TRBV27 and TRBJ1-1, with 9 bases aligning to TRBD1. Germline loops: CDR1 MNHEY, CDR2 SMNVEV (reference sequence). This CDR3 is 16 amino acids long. V gave up 6 bases and J gave up 1 base; unmatched junction bases: 9. The DNA of the CDR3 is TGTGCCAGCAGGATCGGGACAGGGTGGGAGAACACTGAAGCTTTCTTT. Translating gives CASRIGTGWENTEAFF.

J is TRBJ2-4 and V is TRBV7-9, with TRBD1 identical over 8 bases. The CDR3 length is 18 residues. V lost 5 bases to trimming and J lost 4 bases; unmatched junction nucleotides: 16. CDR1 SEHNR and CDR2 FQNEAQ come from the germline V gene (reference sequence). The CDR3: CASSPIPPPGGGKNIQYF. Here the CDR3 DNA reads TGTGCCAGCAGCCCAATCCCTCCTCCAGGGGGCGGAAAAAACATTCAGTACTTC.

The chain joins TRBV7-9 to TRBJ2-2; unclear D gene. Germline lookup yields CDR1 SEHNR and CDR2 FQNEAQ (reference sequence). V was shortened by 5 bases and J by 5 bases, with 15 bases between the two germline ends. This CDR3 has 15 amino acids. Here the CDR3 reads CASSHIPRKTGELFF. DNA of the CDR3: TGTGCCAGCAGCCATATACCACGAAAGACCGGGGAGCTGTTTTTT.

The gene calls are TRBV5-1 and TRBJ2-7, with TRBD1 matching over 7 bases. This CDR3 comprises 12 residues. Germline-derived CDR1 and CDR2 are SGHRS and YFSETQ. V gave up 4 bases and J gave up 6 bases; unmatched junction bases: 4. Written as DNA, the CDR3 is TGCGCCAGCAGCGCCCACAGGGGCGAGCAGTACTTC. Amino acid sequence: CASSAHRGEQYF.

V and J are TRBV6-5 and TRBJ2-3; no reliable D call. Between the trimmed V and J ends, which lost 5 bases and 2 bases, there was a span of 2 bases. From germline, CDR1 is MNHEY and CDR2 SVGAGI. The CDR3 sequence is 11 residues long. The CDR3 sequence: CASSNTDTQYF. CDR3 bases: TGTGCCAGCAGTAACACAGATACGCAGTATTTT.

This sequence joins TRBV7-2 and TRBJ2-5, with D tentatively TRBD2 (6 bases). Germline V CDR1 and CDR2: SGHTA, FQGNSA. The CDR3 is 14 amino acids. V lost 5 bases and J 1 base, leaving 11 bases between the germline ends. Written as DNA, the CDR3 is TGTGCCAGCAGCGCCCTGGGGGGCCAAGAGACCCAGTACTTC. It translates to CASSALGGQETQYF.

The V and J genes are TRBV15 and TRBJ2-4; no firm D call. This CDR3 has 15 residues. Trimming pared 0 bases from V and 3 bases from J, leaving 9 bases between. Germline V gene data show CDR1 as LNHNV and CDR2 as YYDKDF (reference sequence). The DNA of the CDR3 is TGTGCCACCAGCAGAGAAGGGTTGGACAAAAACATTCAGTACTTC. Amino acids: CATSREGLDKNIQYF.

J is TRBJ2-1 and V is TRBV7-2; 7 bases match TRBD2. The CDR3 is made up of 13 amino acids. V lost 1 base, J lost 9 bases, and 3 bases stayed unmatched. CDR1 SGHTA and CDR2 FQGNSA come from the germline V gene. The CDR3 is CASSLEREGEQFF. The CDR3 DNA reads TGTGCCAGCAGCTTAGAGAGGGAGGGTGAGCAGTTCTTC.

V usage is TRBV19 and J usage is TRBJ2-3; no definite D call. V lost 4 bases, J lost 3 bases, and 8 bases lay in between. CDR3 size: 13 residues. CDR1 LNHDA and CDR2 SQIVND come from the germline V gene (reference sequence). CDR3 sequence (DNA): TGTGCCAGTAGTACGGCCTTGACAGATACGCAGTATTTT. Its translation: CASSTALTDTQYF.

The CDR3 DNA is TGTGCCAGCAGTTGGGGACTCAACAATGAGCAGTTCTTC. It translates to CASSWGLNNEQFF. The rearrangement joins TRBV6-5 to TRBJ2-1; D may be TRBD2 (6 bases). Germline V lookup: CDR1 MNHEY, CDR2 SVGAGI. V was clipped by 4 bases and J by 5 bases, with 9 bases between them. The CDR3 runs 13 residues.

This chain joins TRBV5-6 and TRBJ2-7; D remains unclear. The CDR3 is 15 residues long. Germline CDR1 and CDR2: SGHDT and YYEEEE. Between the trimmed V and J ends, which lost 0 bases and 2 bases, there was a span of 12 bases. The CDR3 DNA reads TGTGCCAGCAGCTTGGGGCGTCAGTACCCCTACGAGCAGTACTTC. This codes for CASSLGRQYPYEQYF.

The chain employs TRBV7-8 and TRBJ1-1; no firm D call. The length of the CDR3 is 14 residues. Germline assignment: CDR1 SGHVS and CDR2 FQNEAQ. Between the trimmed V and J ends, which lost 1 base and 1 base, there was a span of 7 bases. The CDR3 sequence: CASSLGPANTEAFF. CDR3 nucleotide sequence: TGTGCCAGCAGCTTAGGACCGGCGAACACTGAAGCTTTCTTT.

The chain combines TRBV27 with TRBJ2-5; D uncertain. The germline V and J ends were trimmed by 3 bases and 7 bases, with 9 bases remaining between them. Germline V lookup: CDR1 MNHEY, CDR2 SMNVEV (reference sequence). There are 12 residues in the CDR3. The DNA for the CDR3 is TGTGCCAGCAGTTTCCTCTCCGGGACCCAGTACTTC. Translation: CASSFLSGTQYF.

The chain is built from TRBV5-1 and TRBJ2-5; TRBD2 matches at 11 bases. The end of the DNA fits TRBJ2-7 better, so the J call may be wrong. In germline, CDR1 is SGHRS, CDR2 YFSETQ. CDR3 length equals 15 residues. The CDR3 region is CASSFSGGEWDEQYF. The CDR3 nucleotides read TGCGCCAGCAGCTTTAGCGGGGGGGAATGGGACGAGCAGTACTTC.

J is TRBJ1-1 and V is TRBV6-5; D uncertain. The CDR3 is made up of 15 amino acids. The V end lost 5 bases, the J end lost 9 bases, and 22 bases lay between the germline ends. Germline CDR1 and CDR2: MNHEY and SVGAGI. CDR3 bases: TGTGCCAGCAGTCCCTGGGAGGCTGAGGGCCGCCAAGCTTTCTTT. Translation: CASSPWEAEGRQAFF.

This chain joins TRBV6-5 and TRBJ2-3; no reliable D call. With 0 bases removed from V and 1 base from J, the gap between germline ends came to 8 bases. From germline, CDR1 is MNHEY and CDR2 SVGAGI. CDR3 length: 15 amino acids. In DNA form, the CDR3 reads TGTGCCAGCAGTTACTCGTACCAGGGCACAGATACGCAGTATTTT. Amino acid sequence: CASSYSYQGTDTQYF.

Only a few counts were recorded for this clone. The rearrangement uses TRBV30 and TRBJ1-5, with a possible D match to TRBD1 (6 bases). The CDR3 is 16 residues long. Germline V CDR1 and CDR2: GTSNPN, SVGIG (reference sequence). Trimming cost V 2 bases and J 7 bases, with 21 bases left between them. The chain's CDR3 is CAWSFMGRGDLQPQHF. CDR3 bases: TGTGCCTGGAGTTTTATGGGCAGGGGTGATTTGCAGCCCCAGCATTTT.

The CDR3: CASSPSGVRTDTQYF. The CDR3 DNA sequence: TGCGCCAGCAGCCCTAGCGGGGTTAGAACAGATACGCAGTATTTT. The genes are TRBV5-1 and TRBJ2-3; 9 bases are shared with TRBD2. Germline-derived CDR1 and CDR2 are SGHRS and YFSETQ. This CDR3 has 15 amino acids. The ends lost 4 bases at V and 3 bases at J; junction bases unmatched: 6.

The chain uses TRBV9 and TRBJ2-7, with TRBD1 matching 7 bases. Germline lookup yields CDR1 SGDLS and CDR2 YYNGEE. The CDR3 length is 15 residues. Trimming removed 4 bases from V and 5 bases from J; junction bases left unmatched: 12. The CDR3 sequence: CASSRQGLKFDEQYF. The CDR3 region has the DNA TGTGCCAGCAGCCGACAGGGATTAAAGTTTGACGAGCAGTACTTC.

This chain uses TRBV5-6 with TRBJ1-5, with 9 bases that match TRBD1. J gave up 0 bases and V 3 bases, and 10 bases lay outside the gene matches. Looked up from germline, CDR1 is SGHDT and CDR2 is YYEEEE. The CDR3 has 18 residues. For the CDR3, the DNA is TGTGCCAGCAGCTACGGACAGGGGCGATGGAATAGCAATCAGCCCCAGCATTTT. Translating it yields CASSYGQGRWNSNQPQHF.

The chain couples TRBV7-2 to TRBJ1-2; no reliable D call. CDR1 and CDR2 (germline): SGHTA, FQGNSA. The CDR3 is 13 amino acids. Trimming left V 1 base short and J 4 bases short, with 7 bases between. The CDR3 DNA follows: TGTGCCAGCAGCTTAGAACCGGGCTATGGCTACACCTTC. Translation gives CASSLEPGYGYTF.

The CDR3 loop reads CASSSGQAGRSGNTIYF. CDR3 DNA: TGCGCCAGCAGCTCGGGACAAGCCGGACGGTCTGGAAACACCATATATTTT. The genes are TRBV5-1 and TRBJ1-3, with a tentative D call TRBD1 (6 bases). In germline, CDR1 is SGHRS, CDR2 YFSETQ. Trimming pared 3 bases from V and 1 base from J, leaving 17 bases between. The CDR3 length is 17 residues.

This chain links TRBV30 with TRBJ1-4, with TRBD1 matching over 9 bases. The germline V gene has CDR1 GTSNPN and CDR2 SVGIG (reference sequence). The CDR3 runs 15 residues. V shed 4 bases, J shed 10 bases, and the junction held 13 bases outside the gene matches. CDR3 sequence (DNA): TGTGCCTGGACGCATATGGGGACAGGGCAGGGAAAACTGTTTTTT. Encoded protein: CAWTHMGTGQGKLFF.

This clone showed up just a few times. The chain links TRBV5-1 to TRBJ1-1, with D unclear. Germline assignment: CDR1 SGHRS and CDR2 YFSETQ. The CDR3 consists of 13 residues. V shed 2 bases and J shed 1 base, with 6 bases lying between them. The CDR3 sequence is CASSLRENTEAFF. DNA of the CDR3: TGCGCCAGCAGCTTACGGGAGAACACTGAAGCTTTCTTT.

This chain links TRBV28 with TRBJ1-1; D is uncertain. There are 13 residues in the CDR3. Looked up from germline, CDR1 is MDHEN and CDR2 is SYDVKM. V lost 4 bases and J lost 11, with 17 bases in between. The DNA for the CDR3 is TGTGCCAGCAGTTGGGCTTCGGATTCGATGGCTTTCTTT. Amino acids: CASSWASDSMAFF.

The rearrangement uses TRBV7-2 and TRBJ2-7; D is possibly TRBD1 (5 bases). The germline V gene encodes CDR1 SGHTA and CDR2 FQGNSA. The CDR3 extends over 16 amino acids. Trimming removed 5 bases at V and 1 base at J, with 18 bases between. CDR3 sequence (DNA): TGTGCCAGCAGCCAGGCAACAGGAATAGTTTCCTACGAGCAGTACTTC. Encoded protein: CASSQATGIVSYEQYF.